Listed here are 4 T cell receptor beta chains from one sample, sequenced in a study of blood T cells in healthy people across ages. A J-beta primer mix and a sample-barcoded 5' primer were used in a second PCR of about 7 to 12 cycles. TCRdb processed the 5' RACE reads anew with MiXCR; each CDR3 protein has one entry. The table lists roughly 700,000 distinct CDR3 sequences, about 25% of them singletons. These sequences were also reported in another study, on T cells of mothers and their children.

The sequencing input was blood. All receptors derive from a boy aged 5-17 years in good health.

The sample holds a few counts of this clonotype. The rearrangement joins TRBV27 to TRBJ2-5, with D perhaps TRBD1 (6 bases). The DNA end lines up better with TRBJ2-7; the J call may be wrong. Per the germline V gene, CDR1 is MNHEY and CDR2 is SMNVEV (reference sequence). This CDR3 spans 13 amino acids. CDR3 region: CASSWTVAYEQYF. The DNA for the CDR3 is TGTGCCAGCAGTTGGACAGTCGCCTACGAGCAGTACTTC.

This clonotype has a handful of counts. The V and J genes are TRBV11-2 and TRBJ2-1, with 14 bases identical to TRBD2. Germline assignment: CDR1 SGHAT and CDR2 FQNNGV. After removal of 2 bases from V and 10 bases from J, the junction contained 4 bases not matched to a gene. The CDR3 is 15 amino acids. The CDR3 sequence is CASSLMGLAGAEQFF. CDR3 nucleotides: TGTGCCAGCAGCTTAATGGGACTAGCGGGAGCCGAGCAGTTCTTC.

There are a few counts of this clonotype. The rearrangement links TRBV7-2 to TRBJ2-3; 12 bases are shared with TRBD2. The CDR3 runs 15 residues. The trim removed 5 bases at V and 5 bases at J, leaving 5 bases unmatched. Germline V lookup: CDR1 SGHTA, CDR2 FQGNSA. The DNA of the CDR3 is TGTGCCAGCAGCCCTAGCGGGGGGGCAGTAGATACGCAGTATTTT. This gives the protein CASSPSGGAVDTQYF.

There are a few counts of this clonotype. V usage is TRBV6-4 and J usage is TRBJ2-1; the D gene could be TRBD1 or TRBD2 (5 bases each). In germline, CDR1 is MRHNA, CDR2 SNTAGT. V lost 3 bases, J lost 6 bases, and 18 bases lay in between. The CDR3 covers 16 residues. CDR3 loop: CASSEFEGLYLNEQFF. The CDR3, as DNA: TGTGCCAGCAGTGAATTCGAGGGGCTCTACCTCAATGAGCAGTTCTTC.